This T cell receptor beta chain emerged from a study of blood T cell repertoires in COVID-19. Only in-frame clones appear in the TCRdb table, and some are missing; sequencing was by immunoSEQ multiplex PCR. This table has a few hundred thousand clones, approximately 90% appearing once. V dropped 1 base and J dropped 8; count of bases not matched to a gene: 6. Germline values: CDR1 LGHDT, CDR2 YNNKEL (reference sequence). This CDR3 has 14 residues. This clone was counted between two and nine times. Enrolled during active infection, Seattle patients were then followed longitudinally. The chain couples TRBV3-1 (or the pseudogene TRBV3-2) to TRBJ1-2; the match to TRBD1 covers 8 bases. Material: peripheral blood. The sequence was obtained from a woman aged 25 to 39 with COVID-19, enrolled during active disease. CDR3 loop: CASSQVSRQGGYTF. CDR3 bases: TGTGCCAGCAGCCAAGTCTCTCGACAGGGGGGCTACACCTTC.